This T cell receptor beta chain stems from a study of blood T cell repertoires in COVID-19. Study-level information: There were acute and convalescent COVID-19 samples, and they came from the United States, Italy and Spain. Sources were T cells, B-cell-depleted T cells, or PBMCs; the material itself was cDNA or gDNA.

This CDR3 has 13 amino acids. Germline CDR1 SGHVS, CDR2 FQNEAQ. Germline trimming cut 5 bases from V and 13 bases from J; bases unmatched to any gene: 12. Original processing notes: Amplified reference gene primers provided the basis for estimating nucleated cell counts. Sequenced by immunoSEQ multiplex PCR; TCRdb stores in-frame clones only, minus some. That table furnishes V, J and clone size, whereas the DNA furnished D and trimming. The table shows about 90,000 clones, with about 88% occurring only once. Sequenced input: peripheral blood. The TCR originated in a man aged 80 or over with acute or convalescent COVID-19. The chain has TRBV7-8 and TRBJ1-2; 8 positions match TRBD1. Here the CDR3 DNA reads TGTGCCAGCAGCGCAGGGGGCTCAGGATCGCGCACCTTC. Translating gives CASSAGGSGSRTF.